The 16 T cell receptor beta chains given below trace back to one sample, sequenced in a study of blood T cell repertoires in COVID-19. Assay used: immunoSEQ multiplex PCR; TCRdb lists only in-frame clones, some missing. This table has around 27,000 clones, approximately 90% appearing once. The sequenced sample was peripheral blood. The receptors here all came from a man aged 55 to 69 with acute or convalescent COVID-19.

The V call is TRBV19, the J call TRBJ1-6; D is perhaps TRBD1 (5 bases). Germline CDR1 and CDR2: LNHDA and SQIVND (reference sequence). The V end lost 7 bases, the J end lost 7 bases, and 17 bases lay between the germline ends. The CDR3 is made up of 15 amino acids. Here the CDR3 reads CASTRDFNMNSPLHF. CDR3 nucleotides: TGTGCCAGTACCCGGGACTTTAACATGAATTCACCCCTCCACTTT.

This sequence joins TRBV5-1 and TRBJ1-1; D possibly corresponds to TRBD1 (5 bases). Trimming stripped 0 bases from V and 3 bases from J, with 15 bases between. The V gene's germline CDR1 is SGHRS and CDR2 YFSETQ. The CDR3 consists of 16 residues. This CDR3 is CASSLAGGTSHTEAFF. Here the CDR3 DNA reads TGCGCCAGCAGCTTGGCCGGCGGGACCTCGCACACTGAAGCTTTCTTT.

The chain joins TRBV5-4 to TRBJ2-1, with 14 bases identical to TRBD2. This CDR3 has 15 amino acids. CDR1 is SGHNT and CDR2 is YYREEE in the germline V gene (reference sequence). V gave up 3 bases and J gave up 8 bases; unmatched junction bases: 4. CDR3 sequence (DNA): TGTGCCAGCAGCTCGCCGGGACTAGCGGGAGATGAGCAGTTCTTC. Residues: CASSSPGLAGDEQFF.

The V gene is TRBV7-2, the J gene TRBJ2-1, with TRBD2 matching 15 bases. The germline gives CDR1 SGHTA, CDR2 FQGNSA. The CDR3 covers 19 residues. The J segment lost 4 bases and the V segment lost 2 bases, leaving 9 bases of the junction unmatched. The CDR3 region is CASSLPGTSGRTGYNEQFF. DNA of the CDR3: TGTGCCAGCAGCTTACCTGGGACTAGCGGGAGGACCGGGTACAATGAGCAGTTCTTC.

The chain employs TRBV7-9 and TRBJ2-7, with 9 nucleotides matching TRBD1. The germline V gene has CDR1 SEHNR and CDR2 FQNEAQ (reference sequence). V lost 4 bases, J lost 5 bases, and 6 bases stayed unmatched. The CDR3 has 14 amino acids. The CDR3 region is CASSSTGGYHEQYF. CDR3 bases: TGTGCCAGCAGCTCCACAGGGGGCTACCACGAGCAGTACTTC.

The V call is TRBV14, the J call TRBJ2-1; maybe TRBD1 (6 bases). This CDR3 region has 13 residues. V was clipped by 5 bases and J by 9 bases, with 14 bases between them. The V gene's germline CDR1 is SGHDN and CDR2 FVKESK. The CDR3 reads CASSTQGFGEQFF. In DNA, the CDR3 is TGTGCCAGCAGCACTCAGGGGTTTGGTGAGCAGTTCTTC.

The chain recombines TRBV19 with TRBJ1-3, with D maybe TRBD1 (5 bases). This CDR3 region has 15 residues. Germline CDR1 is LNHDA and CDR2 is SQIVND (reference sequence). The V and J ends lost 4 bases and 0 bases respectively, with 10 bases between them. CDR3 region: CASSNQGSSGNTIYF. CDR3 coding DNA: TGTGCCAGTAGTAATCAGGGCAGCTCTGGAAACACCATATATTTT.

This clone was picked up one time. V is TRBV11-2 and J is TRBJ2-3; D is undetermined. The CDR3 has 15 amino acids. V shed 2 bases and J shed 2 bases, with 11 bases lying between them. The germline V gene encodes CDR1 SGHAT and CDR2 FQNNGV. CDR3 residues: CASSLYAQATDTQYF. CDR3 nucleotides: TGTGCCAGCAGCTTATACGCCCAGGCCACAGATACGCAGTATTTT. The complete variable domain, with remaining parts taken from reference TRBV11-2 and TRBJ2-3, reads EAGVAQSPRYKIIEKRQSVAFWCNPISGHATLYWYQQILGQGPKLLIQFQNNGVVDDSQLPKDRFSAERLKGVDSTLKIQPAKLEDSAVYLCASSLYAQATDTQYFGPGTRLTVL.

V gene TRBV5-6 combines with J gene TRBJ2-7; 10 bases are shared with TRBD2. The CDR3 consists of 16 residues. V was clipped by 1 base and J by 4 bases; unmatched bases: 8. CDR1 and CDR2 (germline): SGHDT, YYEEEE. CDR3 sequence: CASSLNPAGGLYEQYF. CDR3 in DNA: TGTGCCAGCAGCTTGAATCCAGCGGGAGGGCTTTACGAGCAGTACTTC.

The chain carries TRBV4-1 and TRBJ1-2, with TRBD1 matching 12 bases. CDR1 is MGHRA, CDR2 YSYEKL, per germline. CDR3 size: 16 residues. J gave up 7 bases and V 6 bases, and 12 bases lay outside the gene matches. The CDR3 is CASRDTGTGGGGGYTF. The CDR3 region has the DNA TGCGCCAGCAGGGATACCGGGACAGGGGGCGGTGGTGGCTACACCTTC.

The chain couples TRBV24-1 to TRBJ2-7, with 7 bases lining up with TRBD1. Germline CDR1 and CDR2: KGHDR and SFDVKD. Losses at the gene ends were 4 bases for V and 2 bases for J; bases not matched to a gene: 10. The CDR3 totals 16 residues. CDR3 sequence: CATSDPTGDSPYEQYF. In DNA, the CDR3 is TGTGCCACCAGTGACCCCACCGGGGACAGCCCCTACGAGCAGTACTTC.

CDR3 nucleotides: TGTGCCAGCACCCCCCTCCGGAGCTCCTACGAGCAGTACTTC. It yields the protein CASTPLRSSYEQYF. The chain is built from TRBV18 and TRBJ2-7; D remains ambiguous. Germline assignment: CDR1 KGHSH and CDR2 LQKENI. This CDR3 region has 14 residues. Trimming took off 8 bases at V and 0 bases at J, with 14 bases between the two ends.

The V gene is TRBV18, the J gene TRBJ2-7; D gene unclear. Germline CDR1 reads KGHSH; CDR2 reads LQKENI. The CDR3 contains 14 residues. The ends were cut back, 0 bases at V and 2 bases at J, with 8 bases in the middle. Here the CDR3 reads CASSPPAYAYEQYF. The CDR3 region has the DNA TGTGCCAGCTCACCACCTGCGTACGCCTACGAGCAGTACTTC.

The chain uses TRBV5-4 and TRBJ1-5; D is perhaps TRBD1 (5 bases). The germline V and J ends were trimmed by 5 bases and 3 bases, with 9 bases remaining between them. This CDR3 region has 13 residues. The germline CDR1 and CDR2 sequences are SGHNT and YYREEE (reference sequence). The DNA of the CDR3 is TGTGCCAGCAGTCGGGACTTCAATCAGCCCCAGCATTTT. Protein: CASSRDFNQPQHF. The variable domain in full, completed from reference TRBV5-4 and TRBJ1-5, reads ETGVTQSPTHLIKTRGQQVTLRCSSQSGHNTVSWYQQALGQGPQFIFQYYREEENGRGNFPPRFSGLQFPNYSSELNVNALELDDSALYLCASSRDFNQPQHFGDGTRLSIL.

This chain joins TRBV19 and TRBJ1-2, with D tentatively TRBD1 (5 bases). Trimming cost V 4 bases and J 0 bases, with 9 bases left between them. The CDR3 totals 14 residues. Looked up from germline, CDR1 is LNHDA and CDR2 is SQIVND (reference sequence). The CDR3 DNA reads as TGTGCCAGTAGTAGACAGACTTCTAACTATGGCTACACCTTC. It codes for CASSRQTSNYGYTF.

The CDR3 bases are TGTGCCAGCAGTGACTCCGGGACAATGGGCGCAGATACGCAGTATTTT. Translating gives CASSDSGTMGADTQYF. The rearrangement links TRBV6-4 to TRBJ2-3; D may be TRBD1 (6 bases). V lost 0 bases and J 4 bases, leaving 14 bases between the germline ends. Germline V CDR1 and CDR2: MRHNA, SNTAGT. There are 16 residues in the CDR3.